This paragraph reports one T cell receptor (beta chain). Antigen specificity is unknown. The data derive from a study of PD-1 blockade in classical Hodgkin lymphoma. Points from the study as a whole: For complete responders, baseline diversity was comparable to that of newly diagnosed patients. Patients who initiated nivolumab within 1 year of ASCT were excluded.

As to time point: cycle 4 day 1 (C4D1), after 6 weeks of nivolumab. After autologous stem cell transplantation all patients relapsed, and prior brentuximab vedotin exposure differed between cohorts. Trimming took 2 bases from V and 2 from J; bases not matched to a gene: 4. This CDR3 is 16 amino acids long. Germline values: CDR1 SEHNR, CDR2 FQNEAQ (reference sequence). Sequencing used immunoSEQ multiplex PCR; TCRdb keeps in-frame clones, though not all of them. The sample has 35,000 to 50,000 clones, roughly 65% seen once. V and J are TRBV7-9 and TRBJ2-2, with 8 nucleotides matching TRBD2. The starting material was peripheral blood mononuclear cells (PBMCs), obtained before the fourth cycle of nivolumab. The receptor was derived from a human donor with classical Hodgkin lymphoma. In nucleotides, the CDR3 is TGTGCCAGCAGCTTACTTGGACTAGCTAACACCGGGGAGCTGTTTTTT. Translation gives CASSLLGLANTGELFF.